The T cell receptor beta chain under discussion was sequenced for a study of CD8 T cells in ankylosing spondylitis. Study results and caveats: Both synovial fluid and blood in reactive arthritis had previously been reported to carry some motif variants.

Generation of TCR beta libraries employed quantitative 5'-RACE incorporating molecular barcodes. TCRdb analysed the 5' RACE reads with MiXCR anew, one entry per CDR3 protein. The table includes 300,000 to 350,000 distinct CDR3 sequences, around a tenth detected once. This clonotype was found many times. The antigen remains undetermined. J gave up 6 bases and V 4 bases, and 2 bases lay outside the gene matches. The CDR3 sequence is 13 residues long. CDR1 and CDR2 from the germline V gene are DFQATT and SNEGSKA (reference sequence). The sequencing input was blood, either unsorted or a sorted T cell fraction (not recorded which). This TCR came from a female donor with ankylosing spondylitis or in good health (not recorded which). The chain uses TRBV20-1 and TRBJ2-1; 11 nucleotides agree with TRBD2. The CDR3 region has the DNA TGCAGTGCTACTGGACTAGCGGGCAATGAGCAGTTCTTC. It specifies CSATGLAGNEQFF.